This T cell receptor beta chain is drawn from a study of glioma-infiltrating T cells (dated by TCRdb to about 2016). Broadly, across the study: Low-grade gliomas were represented by WHO grade II oligodendrogliomas or astrocytomas, and glioblastomas were represented by WHO grade IV tumors that were sampled at initial rather than recurrent diagnosis. Glioma patients received dexamethasone for six or fewer days before surgery. Sequencing of TCR alpha- and beta-chain repertoires was performed on glioma tissue, on non-neoplastic brain tissue, and on matched peripheral blood mononuclear cells. The sequencing target for blood libraries was roughly 4- to 10-fold coverage of some 1 million peripheral T cells. To gauge divergence between tissue and blood T-cell populations, every tissue-infiltrating repertoire was compared against the peripheral blood repertoire from the same patient. Three low-grade glioma patients, about 8 primary glioblastoma patients and three non-glioma patients contributing non-neoplastic brain tissue were included in the paired cohort.

The CDR3 holds 16 amino acids from the cysteine to the phenylalanine. Only the CDR3 portion is preserved as DNA: 48 bases, with reading frame beginning at the first base. The germline V gene (reference sequence) sets CDR1 to DFQATT and CDR2 to SNEGSKA. V was cut back by 2 bases and J by 5 bases, leaving a gap of 22 bases between them. Overall study outcomes, separate from this receptor: Very few CDR3 sequences were shared between tissue and blood, attributed to high CDR3 diversity and limited sampling. Patients with low tissue-blood divergence were marked by a signature set of shared blood CDR3 motifs, and this signature set was depleted in highly divergent patients. VJ-independent divergence between tissue and blood was below expectation in non-neoplastic patients but above expectation in all gliomas, especially low-grade gliomas. Small numbers underpinned the group comparisons: under ten glioblastoma patients, three low-grade glioma patients and three non-neoplastic patients.

Surgical brain or tumor specimens were cryofrozen in liquid nitrogen immediately after resection, and peripheral blood cells were collected concurrently. The iRepertoire nested amplicon-rescue multiplex PCR (arm-PCR) platform was used to amplify TCR alpha and beta CDR3 regions from RNA. The input for one-step reverse transcription and amplification was roughly 100-450 ng of either tissue mRNA or PBMC total RNA. After bead purification, a secondary multiplex PCR added Illumina adapters, and libraries were gel-purified between 200 and 400 bp. The libraries contained internal 6-nucleotide barcodes that were used for demultiplexing. Sequencing of the libraries was done on an Illumina MiSeq using 2x220 or 2x250 nucleotide paired-end reads. Per the original workflow: FLASH 1.2.11 was used to merge paired reads, and BWA-MEM then aligned the reads to the GRCh37 human genome before TRA and TRB reads were extracted. An IMGT-derived reference of cassette sequences and CDR3 motifs, with pseudogenes included, was used for V and J assignment. Three-frame translation of reads was performed, and productive CDR3s were defined as those with a C...FGXG motif and no stop codons. Unique combinations of V-J cassette pair and CDR3 amino acid sequence were defined as clonotypes. Reads were filtered by Hamming distance, thresholded by each sample's sequence error rate in mapped regions. The public sequencing data were trimmed at Q25 with fastp and processed into clonotypes with MiXCR by TCRdb, which kept only in-frame beta chains. All rows with the same CDR3 protein become a single entry with the most common DNA and genes. In this record, the V and J calls reflect TCRdb's handling and not the investigators' own analysis. The sample profile shows around 350,000 distinct CDR3 sequences; approximately 42% of them were found once. Around 12% of the sample goes to the ten largest clones.

For this clonotype: It lacks a known antigen. There are no base qualities to consult, and no much larger clone falls within one base.

The rearranged chain carries TRBV20-1 and TRBJ2-7; the D gene cannot be resolved reliably. The receptor comes from a human donor with low-grade glioma or glioblastoma, undergoing nonglioma brain surgery, or in good health (not recorded which). The sequenced material came from glioma tissue, nonneoplastic brain tissue, or PBMCs (not recorded which). The DNA sequence is TGCAGTGCTAGAATAAACACGATGAGCTTGTCCCACGAGCAGTACTTC. The encoded protein is CSARINTMSLSHEQYF.